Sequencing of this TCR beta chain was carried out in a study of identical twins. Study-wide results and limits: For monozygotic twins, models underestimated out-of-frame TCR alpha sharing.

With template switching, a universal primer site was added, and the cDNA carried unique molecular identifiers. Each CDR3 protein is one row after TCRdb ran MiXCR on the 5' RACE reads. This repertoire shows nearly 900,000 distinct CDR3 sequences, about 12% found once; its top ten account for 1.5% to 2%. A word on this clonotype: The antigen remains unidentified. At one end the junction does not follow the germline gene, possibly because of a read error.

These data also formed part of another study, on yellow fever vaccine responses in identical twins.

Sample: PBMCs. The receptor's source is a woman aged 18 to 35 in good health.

CDR3 in DNA: TGCGCCGGCAGCTCGGGACTAGCGGACTACAATGAGCAGTTCTTC. Protein: CAGSSGLADYNEQFF. The chain combines TRBV5-1 with TRBJ2-1, with 11 bases lining up with TRBD2. CDR1 and CDR2 from the germline V gene are SGHRS and YFSETQ. This CDR3 is 15 amino acids long. The full variable domain, its missing parts supplied by reference TRBV5-1 and TRBJ2-1, is KAGVTQTPRYLIKTRGQQVTLSCSPISGHRSVSWYQQTPGQGLQFLFEYFSETQRNKGNFPGRFSGRQFSNSRSEMNVSTLELGDSALYLCAGSSGLADYNEQFFGPGTRLTVL.